This TCR beta chain was sequenced for a study of radiation and T cells in renal cell carcinoma. As for the study in general: Nephrectomy followed 15 Gy stereotactic body radiation by 4 weeks.

This CDR3 region has 15 residues. Germline CDR1 MDHEN, CDR2 SYDVKM. V was pared by 6 bases and J by 2 bases, with 6 bases of the junction left unmatched. Time point specified: blood 2 weeks post-SBRT. Documented treatment: 15 Gy SBRT to primary tumor, nephrectomy 4 weeks later. Generated by immunoSEQ multiplex PCR, the TCRdb table keeps only in-frame clones and is missing some. Here the sample spans roughly 120,000 clones, 75% to 85% being singletons. The rearrangement links TRBV28 to TRBJ2-2; 7 positions match TRBD1. The specimen comprised blood, sampled from a patient whose treatment included radiotherapy and nephrectomy. This sequence was found in a woman aged 60-75 years with renal cell carcinoma. The CDR3 sequence is CASRMGQTNTGELFF. The CDR3 DNA sequence: TGTGCCAGCAGAATGGGACAGACCAACACCGGGGAGCTGTTTTTT.